The 8 T cell receptor beta chains in this list originate from one sample, sequenced in a study of blood T cell repertoires in COVID-19. The assay was immunoSEQ multiplex PCR, and TCRdb's table has in-frame clones only and misses some. The sample lists some 180,000 clones; approximately 82% were seen once. The sequenced sample consisted of peripheral blood. The receptors stem from a human donor in a cohort sampled during active COVID-19.

This chain links TRBV28 with TRBJ1-6; 10 bases are a match to TRBD1. With V trimmed by 5 bases and J by 7 bases, 17 bases remained unmatched. The CDR3 loop spans 19 amino acids. CDR1 and CDR2 (germline): MDHEN, SYDVKM. The CDR3 reads CASSTPRDRGGFGNSPLHF. The CDR3 region has the DNA TGTGCCAGCAGTACCCCCCGGGACAGGGGAGGTTTCGGGAATTCACCCCTCCACTTT.

This clone appeared once. The chain links TRBV6-6 to TRBJ2-7, with TRBD1 identical over 9 bases. V shed 5 bases, J shed 6 bases, and the junction held 11 bases outside the gene matches. The CDR3 loop spans 15 amino acids. Looked up from germline, CDR1 is MNHNY and CDR2 is SVGAGI (reference sequence). The DNA for the CDR3 is TGTGCCAGCAGTCGATCCGGGACAGGGTCGAGCGAGCAGTACTTC. It codes for CASSRSGTGSSEQYF.

The chain has TRBV6-2 or TRBV6-3 and TRBJ1-5; tentative D call: TRBD1 (5 bases). CDR1 is MNHEY and CDR2 is SVGEGT in the germline V gene. The CDR3 extends over 12 amino acids. The ends were cut back, 0 bases at V and 12 bases at J, with 9 bases in the middle. The CDR3 bases are TGTGCCAGCAGTTACTCGTCAGGGCTCCAGCATTTT. It is translated as CASSYSSGLQHF.

The rearrangement links TRBV5-6 to TRBJ1-1; TRBD1 might be the D (6 bases). Per germline, CDR1 SGHDT and CDR2 YYEEEE. The CDR3 covers 14 residues. Trimming took 0 bases from V and 9 from J, leaving 15 bases between them. The CDR3 loop reads CASSLADQGPQAFF. The CDR3 nucleotides read TGTGCCAGCAGCTTGGCCGATCAGGGGCCTCAAGCTTTCTTT.

The chain has TRBV2 and TRBJ2-3; 10 bases fit TRBD2. CDR3 length equals 18 residues. Germline V gene sequence: CDR1 SNHLY, CDR2 FYNNEI. V was clipped by 4 bases and J by 1 base; unmatched bases: 11. The CDR3, as DNA: TGTGCCAGCAGTGCCACCCCCTGGGGGACTAGCGGCACAGATACGCAGTATTTT. Amino acid sequence: CASSATPWGTSGTDTQYF.

This clone occurred a few times. The same CDR3 can be traced to other DNA sequences in this sample. The J gene is TRBJ2-7, the V gene TRBV30; TRBD1 might be the D (6 bases). From germline, CDR1 is GTSNPN and CDR2 SVGIG (reference sequence). The CDR3 extends over 12 amino acids. With 0 bases removed from V and 4 bases from J, the gap between germline ends came to 7 bases. The CDR3 DNA reads TGTGCCTGGAGTGTCCAGGGGTACGAGCAGTACTTC. Amino acids: CAWSVQGYEQYF.

V is TRBV5-5 and J is TRBJ2-1, with D possibly being TRBD1 (6 bases). The germline V gene has CDR1 SGHKS and CDR2 YYEKEE (reference sequence). The CDR3 is 14 amino acids. Trimming pared 3 bases from V and 5 bases from J, leaving 12 bases between. The CDR3 coding sequence is TGTGCCAGCAGCTGGACAGTAAGTAACAATGAGCAGTTCTTC. Protein: CASSWTVSNNEQFF.

The genes are TRBV7-9 and TRBJ2-3; 13 nucleotides align to TRBD2. The germline V gene has CDR1 SEHNR and CDR2 FQNEAQ (reference sequence). With 5 bases clipped from V and 7 bases from J, the junction kept 15 bases outside the gene matches. The CDR3 has 18 residues. DNA for the CDR3: TGTGCCAGCAGCCCCCGGACTAGCGGGAGCGGATGGCGGAATACGCAGTATTTT. Its protein product is CASSPRTSGSGWRNTQYF.